The rows below give T cell receptor beta chains drawn from one sample of a study of shared clonotypes between healthy human individuals. Clones were read by immunoSEQ multiplex PCR, and TCRdb kept only the in-frame ones, dropping some. The sample carries some 1,900,000 clones, over 85% recorded once. Sequenced sample: naive CD8+ T cells sorted from blood. These receptors were collected from a man between 18 and 29 years old in good health. Each CDR3 is given with its conserved first and last residue.

v_gene: TRBV9; j_gene: TRBJ2-6; CDR3aa: CASSVDSLSANVLTF
v_gene: TRBV27; j_gene: TRBJ2-7; CDR3aa: CASSFGSGSGYEQYF
v_gene: TRBV10-2; j_gene: TRBJ2-2; CDR3aa: CASSEWASRPNTGELFF
v_gene: TRBV5-4; j_gene: TRBJ1-3; CDR3aa: CASSLARQESSGNTIYF
v_gene: TRBV4-1; j_gene: TRBJ2-7; CDR3aa: CASSPDPRHEQYF
v_gene: TRBV5-1; j_gene: TRBJ2-1; CDR3aa: CASSLLAGGPLSYNEQFF
v_gene: TRBV7-9; j_gene: TRBJ2-1; CDR3aa: CASSPPRGGVDNEQFF
v_gene: TRBV6-5; j_gene: TRBJ1-3; CDR3aa: CASSYSTWGTGNTIYF
v_gene: TRBV6-4; j_gene: TRBJ1-2; CDR3aa: CARRTSTPPNYGYTF
v_gene: TRBV6-1; j_gene: TRBJ2-1; CDR3aa: CASSEWWGGSSRNEQFF
v_gene: TRBV18; j_gene: TRBJ2-7; CDR3aa: CASSPDLPSFELSAYEQYF
v_gene: TRBV5-1; j_gene: TRBJ2-7; CDR3aa: CASSFSSRDGSSYEQYF
v_gene: TRBV7-9; j_gene: TRBJ1-2; CDR3aa: CASSLGGNYGYTF
v_gene: TRBV30; j_gene: TRBJ1-1; CDR3aa: CAWRGQGNTEAFF
v_gene: TRBV4-1; j_gene: TRBJ2-7; CDR3aa: CASSQDMGLGAYEQYF
v_gene: TRBV4-3; j_gene: TRBJ2-3; CDR3aa: CASSQEWTSRDTQYF
v_gene: TRBV5-4; j_gene: TRBJ2-2; CDR3aa: CASSWTGIPGELFF
v_gene: TRBV28; j_gene: TRBJ2-5; CDR3aa: CASSLRGQGKETQYF
v_gene: TRBV30; j_gene: TRBJ2-7; CDR3aa: CAWSGADSEQYF
v_gene: TRBV20-1; j_gene: TRBJ2-7; CDR3aa: CSARDAYEQYF
v_gene: TRBV27; j_gene: TRBJ2-3; CDR3aa: CASSGGLTDTQYF
v_gene: TRBV5-1; j_gene: TRBJ2-1; CDR3aa: CASSLPGGLDNEQFF
v_gene: TRBV4-3; j_gene: TRBJ2-5; CDR3aa: CASSQDRGGVGTQYF
v_gene: TRBV10-3; j_gene: TRBJ2-5; CDR3aa: CAISEGGSGLQETQYF
v_gene: TRBV11-2; j_gene: TRBJ2-3; CDR3aa: CASSLSGRAEDTQYF
v_gene: TRBV19; j_gene: TRBJ1-4; CDR3aa: CAKIRGEKLFF
v_gene: TRBV13; j_gene: TRBJ2-7; CDR3aa: CASTPAPGLSEQYF
v_gene: TRBV6-6; j_gene: TRBJ1-2; CDR3aa: CASSPAGYYGYTF
v_gene: TRBV27; j_gene: TRBJ2-7; CDR3aa: CASSLGGRAYEQYF
v_gene: TRBV6-5; j_gene: TRBJ1-1; CDR3aa: CASSYSYGPIPTEAFF
v_gene: TRBV7-8; j_gene: TRBJ2-2; CDR3aa: CASLGTGELFF
v_gene: TRBV28; j_gene: TRBJ2-7; CDR3aa: CASSMGSPGSYEQYF
v_gene: TRBV9; j_gene: TRBJ1-2; CDR3aa: CASTVGQANYGYTF
v_gene: TRBV2; j_gene: TRBJ2-7; CDR3aa: CASSESGSLIYEQYF
v_gene: TRBV11-2; j_gene: TRBJ2-7; CDR3aa: CASIVAGGPFNEQYF
v_gene: TRBV7-9; j_gene: TRBJ1-2; CDR3aa: CASSSGAGGYTF
v_gene: TRBV13; j_gene: TRBJ2-3; CDR3aa: CASSPRDRVSTDTQYF
v_gene: TRBV27; j_gene: TRBJ1-1; CDR3aa: CASSKDTGGRTEAFF
v_gene: TRBV15; j_gene: TRBJ2-1; CDR3aa: CATSSLAVEQFF
v_gene: TRBV9; j_gene: TRBJ2-3; CDR3aa: CASSTLLAGTGDTQYF
v_gene: TRBV4-1; j_gene: TRBJ1-1; CDR3aa: CASSSRTVLGTEAFF
v_gene: TRBV19; j_gene: TRBJ1-1; CDR3aa: CASSIGGNTEAFF
v_gene: TRBV7-9; j_gene: TRBJ2-7; CDR3aa: CASSLTGARGYEQYF
v_gene: TRBV28; j_gene: TRBJ1-5; CDR3aa: CASSLRDRGLQPQHF
v_gene: TRBV6-6; j_gene: TRBJ2-7; CDR3aa: CASSYSIDGSYEQYF
v_gene: TRBV6-5; j_gene: TRBJ2-1; CDR3aa: CASSPTGEPNEQFF
v_gene: TRBV2; j_gene: TRBJ2-3; CDR3aa: CASRMGLGADTQYF
v_gene: TRBV5-6; j_gene: TRBJ2-2; CDR3aa: CASSYSWGADLNTGELFF
v_gene: TRBV5-6; j_gene: TRBJ1-6; CDR3aa: CASSPGNSPLHF
v_gene: TRBV29-1; j_gene: TRBJ2-7; CDR3aa: CSVEETGAGDEQYF
v_gene: TRBV5-6; j_gene: TRBJ2-5; CDR3aa: CASSLAVGLGETQYF
v_gene: TRBV7-9; j_gene: TRBJ2-1; CDR3aa: CASSLGTGFSYNEQFF
v_gene: TRBV10-1; j_gene: TRBJ2-3; CDR3aa: CASSDGHYTDTQYF
v_gene: TRBV27; j_gene: TRBJ2-7; CDR3aa: CASSFAQNYEQYF
v_gene: TRBV5-4; j_gene: TRBJ2-7; CDR3aa: CASSLQGASYEQYF